Listed here is a single TCR beta chain. Profiled with immunoSEQ multiplex PCR; TCRdb holds only in-frame clones, not every one. The sample lists 65,000 to 75,000 clones, approximately 81% occurring once. The CDR3 consists of 16 residues. The germline CDR1 and CDR2 sequences are SGHRS and YFSETQ. V was pared by 4 bases and J by 0 bases, with 16 bases between. The source of the sample is a study of T cell responses to AZD1222 COVID-19 vaccine. Study in general: Doses given second, at about 4 or about 12 weeks, were pooled.

The genes are TRBV5-1 and TRBJ1-1; D possibly corresponds to TRBD1 (6 bases). The sequence was collected from an adult in good health. The sequences come from peripheral blood, collected on day 0 of AZD1222 vaccination. CDR3 protein: CASSTRMGALNTEAFF. CDR3 in DNA: TGCGCCAGCAGCACCCGGATGGGGGCCCTGAACACTGAAGCTTTCTTT.